This note documents a single T cell receptor beta chain sequence. Trimming at V came to 6 bases and at J to 7 bases, leaving 8 bases not matched to a gene. CDR3 length equals 13 residues. Germline loops: CDR1 MNHNY, CDR2 SVGAGI (reference sequence). The entry originates in a study of T-cell reconstitution after alpha-beta-depleted transplantation in children. During its preparation, the TCRbeta library received unique molecular identifiers. TCRdb independently ran MiXCR on the PCR reads; one entry per CDR3 protein. The sample carries hundreds of thousands of distinct CDR3 sequences, about 12% recorded once.

The sample here was PBMCs from the stem cell graft donor, taken from the stem cell graft. The clonotype comes from a human donor who donated a stem cell graft to a child with acute lymphoblastic leukemia. The chain employs TRBV6-6 and TRBJ2-5; 7 bases agree with TRBD2. CDR3 in amino acids: CASRTGTGGTQYF. CDR3 DNA: TGTGCCAGCAGGACCGGGACGGGGGGGACCCAGTACTTC.